A selection of T cell receptor beta chains follows, all from one sample in a study of T-cell memory formation after mild COVID-19. TCRdb re-called the 5' RACE reads through MiXCR, storing one row per CDR3 protein. The sample holds 150,000 to 200,000 distinct CDR3 sequences, around a third seen once. The sequencing sample was made of PBMCs or a T cell subset sorted from them (not recorded which). The receptors derive from an adult woman who had mild COVID-19 (a few samples of this study predate the infection). Cell type and time point are not known. Each CDR3 is given with its conserved first and last residue. Each record gives: J gene, D gene, clone size, V gene, CDR3 protein, CDR3 DNA. D genes are given only for firm matches. A row's size may be missing; if present it is once, few, many or a size class.

J gene: TRBJ2-6; D gene: TRBD1; clone size: once; V gene: TRBV7-3; CDR3 protein: CASSYRTGRGGANVLTF; CDR3 DNA: TGTGCCAGCAGCTACCGGACAGGGCGAGGCGGGGCCAACGTCCTGACTTTC
J gene: TRBJ2-5; D gene: TRBD1; clone size: few; V gene: TRBV6-4; CDR3 protein: CASSENRGPGETQYF; CDR3 DNA: TGTGCCAGCAGTGAAAACAGGGGGCCCGGAGAGACCCAGTACTTC
J gene: TRBJ2-1; D gene: NA; clone size: NA; V gene: TRBV6-6; CDR3 protein: CASSYGAGPLNEQFF; CDR3 DNA: TGTGCCAGCAGTTATGGGGCAGGGCCACTCAATGAGCAGTTCTTC
J gene: TRBJ2-5; D gene: TRBD2; clone size: few; V gene: TRBV25-1; CDR3 protein: CASSVRPGLAGGPQETQYF; CDR3 DNA: TGTGCCAGCAGTGTTCGACCGGGACTAGCGGGAGGCCCTCAAGAGACCCAGTACTTC
J gene: TRBJ2-4; D gene: NA; clone size: NA; V gene: TRBV11-2; CDR3 protein: CASRPLTKNIQYF; CDR3 DNA: TGTGCCAGCAGACCCCTAACCAAAAACATTCAGTACTTC
J gene: TRBJ1-5; D gene: NA; clone size: once; V gene: TRBV7-8; CDR3 protein: CASSLNKYSNQPQHF; CDR3 DNA: TGTGCCAGCAGCTTAAACAAGTATAGCAATCAGCCCCAGCATTTT
J gene: TRBJ2-7; D gene: NA; clone size: NA; V gene: TRBV18; CDR3 protein: CASSPALDTNSIYEQYF; CDR3 DNA: TGTGCCAGCTCACCGGCCCTAGACACCAACTCGATTTACGAGCAGTACTTC
J gene: TRBJ2-2; D gene: NA; clone size: few; V gene: TRBV24-1; CDR3 protein: CATSDLNGPRPGELFF; CDR3 DNA: TGTGCCACCAGTGATTTGAACGGGCCGCGCCCCGGGGAGCTGTTTTTT
J gene: TRBJ1-2; D gene: TRBD1; clone size: NA; V gene: TRBV7-8; CDR3 protein: CASSLEARDSAGYTF; CDR3 DNA: TGTGCCAGCAGCTTAGAGGCCAGGGACAGCGCGGGCTACACCTTC
J gene: TRBJ2-5; D gene: NA; clone size: NA; V gene: TRBV7-9; CDR3 protein: CASSNQEGILGETQYF; CDR3 DNA: TGTGCCAGCAGCAACCAGGAGGGAATTCTGGGGGAGACCCAGTACTTC
J gene: TRBJ1-4; D gene: NA; clone size: NA; V gene: TRBV4-2; CDR3 protein: CASSQGTTGFNEKLFF; CDR3 DNA: TGTGCCAGCAGCCAAGGGACGACAGGCTTTAATGAAAAACTGTTTTTT
J gene: TRBJ2-3; D gene: NA; clone size: NA; V gene: TRBV7-9; CDR3 protein: CASRRPPSLDTQYF; CDR3 DNA: TGTGCCAGCAGACGGCCCCCTAGCCTGGATACGCAGTATTTT
J gene: TRBJ2-7; D gene: TRBD2; clone size: many; V gene: TRBV29-1; CDR3 protein: CSVAAAGGPYEQYF; CDR3 DNA: TGCAGCGTTGCGGCTGCGGGAGGGCCGTACGAGCAGTACTTC
J gene: TRBJ2-2; D gene: NA; clone size: NA; V gene: TRBV9; CDR3 protein: CASSVTPIGGGRGTGELFF; CDR3 DNA: TGTGCCAGCAGCGTAACCCCAATCGGTGGGGGTCGTGGCACCGGGGAGCTGTTTTTT
J gene: TRBJ2-1; D gene: TRBD2; clone size: few; V gene: TRBV4-3; CDR3 protein: CASSQDWRTSFNEQFF; CDR3 DNA: TGCGCCAGCAGCCAAGATTGGCGGACTAGCTTCAATGAGCAGTTCTTC
J gene: TRBJ1-1; D gene: NA; clone size: NA; V gene: TRBV6-4; CDR3 protein: CASSPSPGNTEAFF; CDR3 DNA: TGTGCCAGCAGTCCGTCGCCGGGGAACACTGAAGCTTTCTTT
J gene: TRBJ1-2; D gene: NA; clone size: NA; V gene: TRBV12-3/TRBV12-4; CDR3 protein: CASSPGIPPRLYGYTF; CDR3 DNA: TGTGCCAGCAGCCCGGGTATCCCCCCCCGCTTGTATGGCTACACCTTC
J gene: TRBJ2-3; D gene: TRBD2; clone size: NA; V gene: TRBV15; CDR3 protein: CATSRDLAGRTDTQYF; CDR3 DNA: TGTGCCACCAGCAGAGATTTAGCGGGGCGCACAGATACGCAGTATTTT